This T cell receptor beta chain was captured in a study of cytomegalovirus exposure and HLA in healthy donors. Notes on the study in general: When a later analysis was performed, an Asian-associated ancestry cluster reportedly had fewer N-insertions than the approximately 700-donor mean.

The PCR had 60 Vbeta and 13 Jbeta primers. TCRdb's table, derived via immunoSEQ multiplex PCR, lists solely in-frame clones and lacks some. Of around 62,000 clones listed, roughly 80% are singletons. Comments on this clone: The antigen is not known.

The TCR was taken from a woman in her 30s in good health and CMV-seronegative. The sequenced material came from PBMCs.

CDR3 protein: CASSQDKTYEQYF. The DNA of the CDR3 is TGCGCCAGCAGCCAAGATAAAACCTACGAGCAGTACTTC. V is TRBV4-1 and J is TRBJ2-5; D ambiguous. Judging by the DNA end, TRBJ2-7 fits better; the J call may be wrong. The CDR3 length is 13 residues. Germline V CDR1 and CDR2: MGHRA, YSYEKL.